This TCR beta chain was identified during a study of radiation and T cells in renal cell carcinoma. At the level of the study: Nephrectomy followed 15 Gy stereotactic body radiation by 4 weeks.

Assay used: immunoSEQ multiplex PCR; TCRdb lists only in-frame clones, some missing. The sample gives roughly 100,000 clones, 75% to 90% of which show up once; 7% to 9% is in the top ten. Germline V gene data show CDR1 as MNHNS and CDR2 as SASEGT. The CDR3 is made up of 14 amino acids. V lost 10 bases and J lost 6; bases outside the gene matches: 9. Time point defined: baseline pretreatment blood. Treatment: 15 Gy SBRT to primary tumor, nephrectomy 4 weeks later. This clonotype was obtained from a man in his fifties or sixties with renal cell carcinoma. V gene TRBV6-1 combines with J gene TRBJ2-1; 10 bases align to TRBD2. The sample was blood, taken from a patient whose treatment included radiotherapy and nephrectomy. CDR3 residues: CATIAGGPRNEQFF. The CDR3 DNA reads as TGTGCCACCATAGCGGGAGGCCCTCGCAATGAGCAGTTCTTC.